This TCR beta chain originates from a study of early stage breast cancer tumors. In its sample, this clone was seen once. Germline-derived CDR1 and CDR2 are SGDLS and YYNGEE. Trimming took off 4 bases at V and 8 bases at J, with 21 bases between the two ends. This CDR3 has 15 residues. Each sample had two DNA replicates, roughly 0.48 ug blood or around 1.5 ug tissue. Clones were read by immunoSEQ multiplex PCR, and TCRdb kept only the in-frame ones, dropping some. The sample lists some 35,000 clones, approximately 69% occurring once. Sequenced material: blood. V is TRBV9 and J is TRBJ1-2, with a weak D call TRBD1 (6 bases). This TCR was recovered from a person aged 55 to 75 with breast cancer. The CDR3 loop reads CASSPGGLAPGGYTF. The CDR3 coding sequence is TGTGCCAGCAGCCCGGGGGGGCTAGCCCCTGGAGGCTACACCTTC.